This T cell receptor (beta chain) came from a study of identifying expanded T cells in peripheral blood. Whole-study results and caveats: Approximately 1.1 clones differed between technical replicates, versus about 15 and 19 over time. Across healthy donors, higher total template counts meant significantly greater roughly 2-week count variance.

Unmatched junction bases numbered 3, after V lost 5 bases and J lost 3 bases. The CDR3 has 15 residues. Germline V CDR1 and CDR2: SGHVS, FNYEAQ. Clones were sequenced by immunoSEQ multiplex PCR, and TCRdb holds only the in-frame ones, with some missing. The repertoire holds some 72,000 clones, with under 90% as singletons. A word on this clone: What it recognizes is unknown.

Material for sequencing was blood. This chain uses TRBV7-6 with TRBJ2-1; 11 nucleotides line up with TRBD2. The TCR was taken from a person between 18 and 70 years old in good health. For the CDR3, the DNA is TGTGCCAGCAGCCCAGGACTAGCGGGCTACAATGAGCAGTTCTTC. Its protein is CASSPGLAGYNEQFF. The whole variable domain, filled in from reference TRBV7-6 and TRBJ2-1, reads GAGVSQSPRYKVTKRGQDVALRCDPISGHVSLYWYRQALGQGPEFLTYFNYEAQQDKSGLPNDRFSAERPEGSISTLTIQRTEQRDSAMYRCASSPGLAGYNEQFFGPGTRLTVL.